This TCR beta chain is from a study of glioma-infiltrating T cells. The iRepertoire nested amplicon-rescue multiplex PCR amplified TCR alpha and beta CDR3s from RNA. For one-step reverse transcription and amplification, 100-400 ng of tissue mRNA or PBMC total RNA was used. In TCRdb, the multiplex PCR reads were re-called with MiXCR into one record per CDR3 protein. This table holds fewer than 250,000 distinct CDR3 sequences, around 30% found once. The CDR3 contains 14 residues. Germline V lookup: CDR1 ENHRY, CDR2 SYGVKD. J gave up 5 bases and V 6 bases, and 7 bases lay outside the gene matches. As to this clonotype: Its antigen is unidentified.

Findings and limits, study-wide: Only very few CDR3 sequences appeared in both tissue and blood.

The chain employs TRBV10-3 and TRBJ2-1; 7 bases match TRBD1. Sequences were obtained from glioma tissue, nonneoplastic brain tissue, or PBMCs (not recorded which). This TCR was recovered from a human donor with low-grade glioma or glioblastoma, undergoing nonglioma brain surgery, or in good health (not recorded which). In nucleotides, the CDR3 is TGTGCCATCAGCCCTCTAACAGGGGACAATGAGCAGTTCTTC. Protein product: CAISPLTGDNEQFF.